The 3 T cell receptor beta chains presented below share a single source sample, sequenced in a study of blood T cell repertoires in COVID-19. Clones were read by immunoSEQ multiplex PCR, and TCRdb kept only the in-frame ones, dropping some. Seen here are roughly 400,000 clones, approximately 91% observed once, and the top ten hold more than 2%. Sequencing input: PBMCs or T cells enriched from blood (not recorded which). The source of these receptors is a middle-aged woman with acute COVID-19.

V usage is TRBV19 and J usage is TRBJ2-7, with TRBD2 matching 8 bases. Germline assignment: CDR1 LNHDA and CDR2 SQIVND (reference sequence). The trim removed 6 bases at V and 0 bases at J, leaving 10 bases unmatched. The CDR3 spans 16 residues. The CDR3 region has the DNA TGTGCCAGTAGCCCGGGGGGGCACCTGGCCTCCTACGAGCAGTACTTC. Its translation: CASSPGGHLASYEQYF.

DNA of the CDR3: TGTGCCAGCAGCTTGGGACTCCGAGGGGATGGCTACACCTTC. Its protein product is CASSLGLRGDGYTF. The V and J genes are TRBV13 and TRBJ1-2, with D perhaps TRBD1 (5 bases). V was shortened by 3 bases and J by 6 bases, with 14 bases between the two germline ends. Germline assignment: CDR1 PRHDT and CDR2 FYEKMQ (reference sequence). There are 14 residues in the CDR3.

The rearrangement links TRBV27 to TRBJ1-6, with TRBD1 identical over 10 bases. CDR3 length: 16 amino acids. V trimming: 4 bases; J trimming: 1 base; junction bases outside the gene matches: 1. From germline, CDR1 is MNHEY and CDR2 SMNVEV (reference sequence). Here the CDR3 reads CASSSGQGSYNSPLHF. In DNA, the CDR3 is TGTGCCAGCAGTTCGGGACAGGGGTCCTATAATTCACCCCTCCACTTT.